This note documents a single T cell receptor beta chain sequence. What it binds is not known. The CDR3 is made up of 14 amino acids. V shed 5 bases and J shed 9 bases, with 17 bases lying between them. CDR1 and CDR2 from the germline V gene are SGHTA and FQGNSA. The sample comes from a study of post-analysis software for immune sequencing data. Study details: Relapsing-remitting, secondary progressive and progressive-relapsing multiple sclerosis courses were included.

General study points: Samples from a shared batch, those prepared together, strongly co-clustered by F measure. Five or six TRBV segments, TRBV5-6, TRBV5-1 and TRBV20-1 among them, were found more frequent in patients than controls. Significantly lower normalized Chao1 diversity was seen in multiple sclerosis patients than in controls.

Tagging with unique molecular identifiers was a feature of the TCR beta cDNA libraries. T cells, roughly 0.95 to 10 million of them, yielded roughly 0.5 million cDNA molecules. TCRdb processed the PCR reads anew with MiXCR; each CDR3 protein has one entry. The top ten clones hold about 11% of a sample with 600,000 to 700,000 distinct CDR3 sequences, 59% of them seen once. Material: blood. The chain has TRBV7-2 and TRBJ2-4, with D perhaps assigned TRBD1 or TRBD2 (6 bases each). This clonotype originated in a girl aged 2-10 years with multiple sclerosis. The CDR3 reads CASSPSRRDTIQYF. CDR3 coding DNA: TGTGCCAGCAGCCCCTCGAGGAGGGACACCATTCAGTACTTC.